This record concerns one TCR gamma chain sequence. This CDR3 contains 13 residues. Germline V lookup: CDR1 GITISATS, CDR2 ISYDGTV (reference sequence). V shed 12 bases and J 3 bases; nucleotides not matched to a gene: 2. These data are taken from a study of gamma-delta chains in newborns, infants, children. In the study overall: Microbial exposure reportedly drives polyclonal innate γδ T cell expansion after birth.

TCRdb re-called clones from the reads via CATT. The data hold 4,000 or so gamma-chain clones, with roughly 60% observed a single time. The chain employs TRGV9 and TRGJP. As TCRdb names no J gene, one was assigned here on the basis of a DNA match to germline. This TCR was sampled from a child who was a newborn, infant or young child, either healthy, febrile or measles-vaccinated (not recorded which). The specimen was blood. CDR3 nucleotides: TGTGCCGCGCAAGAGTTGGGCAAAAAAATCAAGGTATTT. Amino acids: CAAQELGKKIKVF.